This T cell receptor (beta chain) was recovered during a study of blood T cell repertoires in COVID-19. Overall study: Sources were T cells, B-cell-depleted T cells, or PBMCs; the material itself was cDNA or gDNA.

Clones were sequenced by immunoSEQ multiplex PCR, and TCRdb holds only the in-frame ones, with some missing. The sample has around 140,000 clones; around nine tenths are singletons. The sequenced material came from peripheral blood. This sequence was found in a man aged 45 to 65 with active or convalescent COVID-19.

The CDR3 DNA is TGTGCCAGTAGTAGCGGGGGCACCGGGGAGCTGTTTTTT. Residues: CASSSGGTGELFF. V gene TRBV19 combines with J gene TRBJ2-2, with 7 bases fitting TRBD2. Germline lookup yields CDR1 LNHDA and CDR2 SQIVND (reference sequence). CDR3 length equals 13 residues. Losses at the gene ends were 4 bases for V and 4 bases for J; bases not matched to a gene: 0.